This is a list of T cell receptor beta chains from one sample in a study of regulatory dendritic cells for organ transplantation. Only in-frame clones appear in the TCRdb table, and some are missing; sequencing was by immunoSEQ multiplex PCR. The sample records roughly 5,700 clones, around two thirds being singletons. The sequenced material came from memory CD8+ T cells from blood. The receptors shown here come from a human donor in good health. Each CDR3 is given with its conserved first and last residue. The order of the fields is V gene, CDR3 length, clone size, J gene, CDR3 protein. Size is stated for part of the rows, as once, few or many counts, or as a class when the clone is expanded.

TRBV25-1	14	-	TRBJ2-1	CASKGLSPYNEQFF
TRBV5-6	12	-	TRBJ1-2	CASSLEVEGYTF
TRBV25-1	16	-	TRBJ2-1	CASTLGQGVGYNEQFF
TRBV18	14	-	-	CASSPLRQGSEQYF
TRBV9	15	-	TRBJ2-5	CASSHGGGSQETQYF
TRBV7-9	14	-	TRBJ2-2	CASSLTPGTGELFF
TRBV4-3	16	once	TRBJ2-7	CASSQDLAGAFYEQYF
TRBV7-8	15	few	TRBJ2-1	CASSPTLAGYNEQFF
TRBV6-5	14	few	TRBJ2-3	CASSLVSGGDTQYF
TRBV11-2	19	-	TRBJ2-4	CASSLELRIASVGKNIQYF
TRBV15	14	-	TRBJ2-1	CATTQDRSYNEQFF
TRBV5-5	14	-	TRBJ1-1	CASSVRDRGTEAFF
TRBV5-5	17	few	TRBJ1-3	CASSPYHRQGSGNTIYF
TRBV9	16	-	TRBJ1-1	CASSLGTGGVNTEAFF
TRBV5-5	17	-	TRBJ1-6	CASSLAWAGDFNSPLHF
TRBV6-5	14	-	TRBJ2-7	CASSEGTSSYEQYF
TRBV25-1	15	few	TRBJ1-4	CASSAEESTNEKLFF
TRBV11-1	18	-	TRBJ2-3	CASSLASGGAEGTDTQYF
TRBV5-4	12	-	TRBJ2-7	CASSSGSGEQYF
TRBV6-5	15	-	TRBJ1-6	CASSYGEGYNSPLHF
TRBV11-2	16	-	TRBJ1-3	CASSYRAGGQGNTIYF
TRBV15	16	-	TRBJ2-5	CATSRIGLAGQETQYF
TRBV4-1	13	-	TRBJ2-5	CASSPRQQETQYF
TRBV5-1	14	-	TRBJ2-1	CASSLVLGVYEQFF
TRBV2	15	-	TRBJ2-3	CASIEGTGPHYTQYF
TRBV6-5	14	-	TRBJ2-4	CASREEVAKNIQYF
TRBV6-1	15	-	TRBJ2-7	CASSEDETTLNEQYF
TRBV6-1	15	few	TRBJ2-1	CASSEEAGGPNEQFF
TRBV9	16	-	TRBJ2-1	CASSVDSGGAYNEQFF
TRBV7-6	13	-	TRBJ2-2	CASSQTGPGELFF
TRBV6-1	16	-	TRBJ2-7	CASSEVQGVHRHEQYF
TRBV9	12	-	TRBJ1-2	CASSADSYGYTF
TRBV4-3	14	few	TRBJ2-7	CASSQGRGPYEQYF
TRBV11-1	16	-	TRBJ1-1	CASSAGQGYINTEAFF
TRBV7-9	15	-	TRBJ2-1	CASSGSGQGNNEQFF
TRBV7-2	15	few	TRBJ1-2	CASSTTPPGPSGYTF
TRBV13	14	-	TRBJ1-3	CASSADSSGNTIYF
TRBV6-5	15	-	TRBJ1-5	CASSSGDNRNQPQHF
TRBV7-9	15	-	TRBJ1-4	CASSPGTATNEKLFF
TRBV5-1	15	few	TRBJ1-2	CASSFSRTGLDGYTF
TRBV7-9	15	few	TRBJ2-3	CASSQDSRGGDTQYF
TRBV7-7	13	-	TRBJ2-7	CASSLAAGGEQYF
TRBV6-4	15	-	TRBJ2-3	CASSSSGGSTDTQYF
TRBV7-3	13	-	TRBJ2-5	CASSPGGPETQYF
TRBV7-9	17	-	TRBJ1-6	CASSSTNRVSYNSPLHF